Following are 9 T cell receptor beta chains from one sample sequenced in a study of shared clonotypes between healthy human individuals. Here immunoSEQ multiplex PCR was the method, and the copy in TCRdb shows in-frame clones only, minus some. This table has around 1,100,000 clones, roughly 77% appearing once. Material: memory CD4+ T cells from PBMCs. Subset here: CD45RA-negative fraction. The receptors were gathered from a man younger than 35 in good health. Some clones in this sample may be carry-over from other donors' samples.

This clone appeared a single time. The chain is built from TRBV5-3 and TRBJ2-3; D remains unclear. TRBV5-3 is an ORF, with its function uncertain. Trimming removed 3 bases at V and 6 bases at J, with 23 bases between. The CDR3 spans 17 residues. CDR3 nucleotides: TGTGCCAGAAGCTGCTCCGAAGCGCCCCACGGGCTGGATACGCAGTATTTT. It encodes CARSCSEAPHGLDTQYF.

The chain links TRBV19 to TRBJ1-2; 8 positions match TRBD1. The CDR3 is 15 residues long. Trimming removed 6 bases from V and 4 bases from J; junction bases left unmatched: 10. CDR1 and CDR2 from the germline V gene are LNHDA and SQIVND (reference sequence). The CDR3 nucleotides read TGTGCCAGTAGCGATCAGGGGGCCTTAAGCTATGGCTACACCTTC. Translation: CASSDQGALSYGYTF. Using reference TRBV19 and TRBJ1-2 for the parts outside the CDR3, the full variable domain is DGGITQSPKYLFRKEGQNVTLSCEQNLNHDAMYWYRQDPGQGLRLIYYSQIVNDFQKGDIAEGYSVSREKKESFPLTVTSAQKNPTAFYLCASSDQGALSYGYTFGSGTRLTVV.

On this clone itself: This sample includes further DNA sequences coding for the same CDR3. The chain carries TRBV30 and TRBJ1-1; the D gene is possibly TRBD1 (5 bases). Germline values: CDR1 GTSNPN, CDR2 SVGIG (reference sequence). V dropped 0 bases and J dropped 5 bases, with 13 bases sitting between them. The CDR3 length is 14 residues. Here the CDR3 DNA reads TGTGCCTGGAGTGTTCGAGGGGTAGGGACTGAAGCTTTCTTT. Protein sequence: CAWSVRGVGTEAFF.

The chain joins TRBV5-1 to TRBJ1-1, with 7 bases identical to TRBD1. The CDR3 is 15 amino acids. The ends lost 4 bases at V and 4 bases at J; junction bases unmatched: 10. Germline CDR1 SGHRS, CDR2 YFSETQ. DNA for the CDR3: TGCGCCAGCAGCCACCGACAGGGACTGGGCACTGAAGCTTTCTTT. Its protein product is CASSHRQGLGTEAFF.

This clone was detected once. This chain joins TRBV7-6 and TRBJ2-7; tentatively, D is TRBD1 (6 bases). V was shortened by 5 bases and J by 3 bases, with 11 bases between the two germline ends. Germline V gene data show CDR1 as SGHVS and CDR2 as FNYEAQ. The CDR3 is 13 residues long. The CDR3 sequence is CASSRDRFYEQYF. The CDR3 bases are TGTGCCAGCAGCCGCGACAGGTTCTACGAGCAGTACTTC.

This chain uses TRBV27 with TRBJ1-2; the D gene is possibly TRBD1 (5 bases). V was clipped by 7 bases and J by 0 bases, with 15 bases between them. This CDR3 comprises 15 residues. CDR1 and CDR2 from the germline V gene are MNHEY and SMNVEV (reference sequence). DNA of the CDR3: TGTGCCAGCAAACCGGAGGGGCAGCCTAACTATGGCTACACCTTC. Protein sequence: CASKPEGQPNYGYTF.

The chain has TRBV30 and TRBJ1-4, with 8 bases aligning to TRBD1. After removal of 0 bases from V and 7 bases from J, the junction contained 7 bases not matched to a gene. The CDR3 loop spans 15 amino acids. CDR1 is GTSNPN, CDR2 SVGIG, per germline (reference sequence). The DNA of the CDR3 is TGTGCCTGGAGTGTACAGGCAGGGGGCGGTGAAAAACTGTTTTTT. Protein product: CAWSVQAGGGEKLFF.

With respect to this clone: Other DNA sequences in the sample encode the same CDR3. The V and J genes are TRBV29-1 and TRBJ2-5; D gene uncertain. CDR3 length: 12 residues. CDR1 is SQVTM and CDR2 is ANQGSEA in the germline V gene. The V end lost 4 bases, the J end lost 2 bases, and 8 bases lay between the germline ends. The CDR3 DNA follows: TGCAGCGTTGCCGCGGTACAAGAGACCCAGTACTTC. Encoded protein: CSVAAVQETQYF.

This clone was recorded a few times. V is TRBV28 and J is TRBJ2-6; a weak D match, TRBD1 (5 bases). Trimming cost V 7 bases and J 0 bases, with 10 bases left between them. In germline, CDR1 is MDHEN, CDR2 SYDVKM. The CDR3 is 15 residues long. The CDR3 sequence: CASTGPSSGANVLTF. The CDR3 coding sequence is TGTGCCAGCACAGGGCCGAGCTCTGGGGCCAACGTCCTGACTTTC.